This TCR beta chain is drawn from a study of early T cells in non-severe SARS-CoV-2 infection. A single record per CDR3 protein comes from TCRdb applying MiXCR to the 5' RACE reads. The table records around 50,000 distinct CDR3 sequences, 5.6% of them present only once. The junction had 19 bases not matched to a gene; V was cut back by 6 bases and J by 3 bases. The CDR3 spans 18 residues. The V gene's germline CDR1 is SGHNT and CDR2 YENEEA. This chain joins TRBV11-3 and TRBJ1-1, with 7 positions matching TRBD1. Material: whole blood. The TCR originated in an adult who was a healthcare worker with PCR-confirmed SARS-CoV-2 infection or an uninfected control (not recorded which). This CDR3 is CASSFPNGNGQADTEAFF. In DNA, the CDR3 is TGTGCCAGCAGTTTCCCTAACGGGAATGGACAGGCCGACACTGAAGCTTTCTTT.